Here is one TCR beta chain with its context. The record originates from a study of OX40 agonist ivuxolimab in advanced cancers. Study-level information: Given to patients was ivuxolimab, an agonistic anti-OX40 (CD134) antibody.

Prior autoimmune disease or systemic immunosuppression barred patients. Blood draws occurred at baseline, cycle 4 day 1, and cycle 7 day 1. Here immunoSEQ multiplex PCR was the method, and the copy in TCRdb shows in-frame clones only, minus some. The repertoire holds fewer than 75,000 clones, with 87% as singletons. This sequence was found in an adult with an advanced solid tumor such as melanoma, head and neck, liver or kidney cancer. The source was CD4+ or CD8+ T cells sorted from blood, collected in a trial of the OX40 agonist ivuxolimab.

The CDR3 reads CASSKVPSGKTPKYNEQFF. The CDR3 DNA reads TGTGCCAGCAGCAAAGTTCCTAGCGGGAAAACCCCCAAATACAATGAGCAGTTCTTC. This rearrangement joins TRBV21-1 to TRBJ2-1; the table assigns TRBD2, which was not confirmed against the DNA. TRBV21-1 represents a pseudogene. The CDR3 runs to 19 residues.